Listed here are 27 T cell receptor beta chains from one sample, sequenced in a study of beta chain features in type 1 diabetes. The sequenced template was cDNA made from the entire isolated RNA. Assay used: immunoSEQ multiplex PCR; TCRdb lists only in-frame clones, some missing. The sample contains roughly 300,000 clones, about a tenth of which appear only once. Broader study findings: Shortening of TCRB CDR3s, moderate but significant, appeared in all four CD4+ subsets of Type 1 diabetes patients.

These receptors lack a known antigen. The material sequenced was central memory CD4+ T cells from blood. The receptors shown here come from a man in his thirties or forties with type 1 diabetes.

The genes are TRBV29-1 and TRBJ1-5, with unresolved D. Germline CDR1 SQVTM, CDR2 ANQGSEA. CDR3 length: 14 amino acids. Trimming removed 4 bases at V and 2 bases at J, with 12 bases between. This CDR3 reads CSVVEDAGNQPQHF. The CDR3 DNA is TGCAGCGTTGTGGAGGACGCGGGCAATCAGCCCCAGCATTTT.

The chain combines TRBV2 with TRBJ1-2; 11 nucleotides line up with TRBD1. Germline assignment: CDR1 SNHLY and CDR2 FYNNEI. J lost 6 bases, V lost 6 bases, and 3 bases had no gene match. The CDR3 consists of 13 residues. The CDR3 reads CASRTGQGDGYTF. The CDR3 DNA is TGTGCCAGCAGGACGGGACAGGGGGATGGCTACACCTTC.

This clone was seen more than once but under ten times. J is TRBJ1-2 and V is TRBV5-4; 7 bases line up with TRBD1. CDR1 is SGHNT, CDR2 YYREEE, per germline (reference sequence). Germline trimming cut 0 bases from V and 6 bases from J; bases unmatched to any gene: 5. The CDR3 runs to 14 residues. The CDR3: CASSLVGQGDGYTF. The CDR3 nucleotides read TGTGCCAGCAGCTTGGTAGGGCAGGGGGATGGCTACACCTTC.

The genes are TRBV9 and TRBJ2-1; 11 nucleotides line up with TRBD2. The V segment lost 1 base and the J segment 2 bases; nucleotides outside the gene matches: 5. The CDR3 runs to 17 residues. CDR1 and CDR2 (germline): SGDLS, YYNGEE. The CDR3 is CASSVLAGGPTYNEQFF. In nucleotides, the CDR3 is TGTGCCAGCAGCGTACTAGCGGGGGGACCGACCTACAATGAGCAGTTCTTC.

This clone was counted a few times. The chain has TRBV30 and TRBJ1-6; D unclear. This CDR3 is built from 14 residues. The V gene lost 2 bases and the J gene lost 8 bases, with 13 bases spanning the gap. From germline, CDR1 is GTSNPN and CDR2 SVGIG (reference sequence). The CDR3 loop is CAWSRKGNDSPLHF. CDR3 bases: TGTGCCTGGAGTCGAAAAGGGAATGATTCACCCCTCCACTTT.

In the case of this clone: Within the sample, other DNA sequences also encode this same CDR3. V is TRBV7-2 and J is TRBJ2-5; D remains ambiguous. Germline V lookup: CDR1 SGHTA, CDR2 FQGNSA. Deletions cut 3 bases from V and 4 bases from J, with 6 bases between. CDR3 length: 12 amino acids. The CDR3 reads CASSLLRETQYF. In nucleotides, the CDR3 is TGTGCCAGCAGCTTGTTACGAGAGACCCAGTACTTC.

This clone was seen ten or more times. CDR3 residues: CSVEDLGGGYTF. The CDR3 DNA sequence: TGCAGCGTTGAAGATTTGGGAGGCGGCTACACCTTC. V gene TRBV29-1 combines with J gene TRBJ1-2; D is undetermined. In germline, CDR1 is SQVTM, CDR2 ANQGSEA. V lost 0 bases to trimming and J lost 8 bases, with 10 bases between them. This CDR3 spans 12 amino acids.

This clone showed up just a few times. The genes are TRBV7-2 and TRBJ2-1, with 8 bases matching TRBD2. CDR1 SGHTA and CDR2 FQGNSA come from the germline V gene. This CDR3 comprises 14 residues. The V segment lost 3 bases and the J segment 8 bases; nucleotides outside the gene matches: 6. CDR3: CASSFGTSGDEQFF. The DNA of the CDR3 is TGTGCCAGCAGCTTCGGGACTAGTGGCGATGAGCAGTTCTTC. The variable domain in full, completed from reference TRBV7-2 and TRBJ2-1, reads GAGVSQSPSNKVTEKGKDVELRCDPISGHTALYWYRQSLGQGLEFLIYFQGNSAPDKSGLPSDRFSAERTGGSVSTLTIQRTQQEDSAVYLCASSFGTSGDEQFFGPGTRLTVL.

The rearrangement uses TRBV5-1 and TRBJ2-5, with D maybe TRBD1 (6 bases). The CDR3 has 15 amino acids. Trimming left V 7 bases short and J 3 bases short, with 19 bases between. The V gene's germline CDR1 is SGHRS and CDR2 YFSETQ. For the CDR3, the DNA is TGCGCCAGCGGTCAACAGGGTAGGACCGAAGAGACCCAGTACTTC. Its translation is CASGQQGRTEETQYF.

This clone was detected only a few times. The chain uses TRBV30 and TRBJ2-1; the match to TRBD1 covers 8 bases. Trimming took 5 bases from V and 9 from J; bases not matched to a gene: 3. This CDR3 comprises 11 residues. Germline CDR1 reads GTSNPN; CDR2 reads SVGIG (reference sequence). The CDR3 DNA is TGTGCCTGGGATGACAGGGGTGAGCAGTTCTTC. Encoded protein: CAWDDRGEQFF.

The chain couples TRBV6-6 to TRBJ1-2, with TRBD1 matching 8 bases. This CDR3 has 15 amino acids. V dropped 2 bases and J dropped 3; count of bases not matched to a gene: 5. Germline CDR1 reads MNHNY; CDR2 reads SVGAGI (reference sequence). Here the CDR3 reads CASSYGAGGDYGYTF. In DNA form, the CDR3 reads TGTGCCAGCAGTTACGGGGCAGGGGGCGACTATGGCTACACCTTC.

This rearrangement joins TRBV9 to TRBJ2-3; possible D gene TRBD2, 5 bases. Trimming pared 0 bases from V and 1 base from J, leaving 9 bases between. The V gene's germline CDR1 is SGDLS and CDR2 YYNGEE. The CDR3 covers 15 residues. This CDR3 is CASSVGERRTDTQYF. The CDR3 nucleotides are TGTGCCAGCAGCGTAGGGGAGCGGCGCACAGATACGCAGTATTTT. Combining the CDR3 with reference TRBV9 and TRBJ2-3 gives the whole variable domain DSGVTQTPKHLITATGQRVTLRCSPRSGDLSVYWYQQSLDQGLQFLIQYYNGEERAKGNILERFSAQQFPDLHSELNLSSLELGDSALYFCASSVGERRTDTQYFGPGTRLTVL.

The V gene is TRBV18, the J gene TRBJ2-7; perhaps TRBD2 as D (6 bases). Trimming shortened V by 6 bases and J by 2 bases, and 14 bases separated the two germline ends. Germline V gene lookup returns CDR1 KGHSH and CDR2 LQKENI. CDR3 length: 14 residues. The CDR3 region is CASSSGLQTYEQYF. The CDR3 DNA reads TGTGCCAGCTCGTCGGGACTCCAAACCTACGAGCAGTACTTC.

This chain connects TRBV7-8 to TRBJ1-6; TRBD1 is a possible D gene (5 bases). The length of the CDR3 is 15 residues. Germline V CDR1 and CDR2: SGHVS, FQNEAQ. Trimming took 5 bases from V and 7 from J, leaving 15 bases between them. The CDR3 DNA reads TGTGCCAGCAGCCAAGCTGCAGGGAACAATTCACCCCTCCACTTT. Encoded protein: CASSQAAGNNSPLHF. Supplemented by reference TRBV7-8 and TRBJ1-6, the full variable domain reads GAGVSQSPRYKVAKRGQDVALRCDPISGHVSLFWYQQALGQGPEFLTYFQNEAQLDKSGLPSDRFFAERPEGSVSTLKIQRTQQEDSAVYLCASSQAAGNNSPLHFGNGTRLTVT.

The J gene is TRBJ2-1, the V gene TRBV7-9; D uncertain. The V end lost 4 bases, the J end lost 7 bases, and 8 bases lay between the germline ends. CDR1 and CDR2 from the germline V gene are SEHNR and FQNEAQ (reference sequence). The CDR3 spans 12 residues. CDR3 bases: TGTGCCAGCAGCTATGGTAGTAATGAGCAGTTCTTC. It encodes CASSYGSNEQFF. The variable domain in full, with the rest retrieved from reference TRBV7-9 and TRBJ2-1, is DTGVSQNPRHKITKRGQNVTFRCDPISEHNRLYWYRQTLGQGPEFLTYFQNEAQLEKSRLLSDRFSAERPKGSFSTLEIQRTEQGDSAMYLCASSYGSNEQFFGPGTRLTVL.

As regards this clone: Other DNA sequences in this sample translate to the same CDR3. The V and J genes are TRBV7-2 and TRBJ1-6; perhaps TRBD1 as D (5 bases). Germline CDR1 is SGHTA and CDR2 is FQGNSA. Trimming shortened V by 3 bases and J by 5 bases, and 11 bases separated the two germline ends. The CDR3 runs 15 residues. The CDR3 DNA follows: TGTGCCAGCAGCTTGCAGGCAGGGAATAATTCACCCCTCCACTTT. Translating it yields CASSLQAGNNSPLHF.

This clone was counted only a few times. The chain employs TRBV7-9 and TRBJ1-4; D is uncertain. V lost 5 bases to trimming and J lost 7 bases, with 14 bases between them. The CDR3 totals 14 residues. Germline CDR1 reads SEHNR; CDR2 reads FQNEAQ (reference sequence). The CDR3 reads CASSRGSRGEKLFF. CDR3 DNA: TGTGCCAGCAGCCGAGGCTCCCGGGGTGAAAAACTGTTTTTT.

J is TRBJ1-2 and V is TRBV7-9, with 8 bases aligning to TRBD1. The CDR3 extends over 14 amino acids. Trimming cost V 5 bases and J 0 bases; bases outside gene matches: 2. In germline, CDR1 is SEHNR, CDR2 FQNEAQ (reference sequence). This chain's CDR3 is CASSGTGSNYGYTF. The CDR3 region has the DNA TGTGCCAGCAGCGGGACAGGTTCTAACTATGGCTACACCTTC.

This clone was found a few times. This sequence joins TRBV6-5 and TRBJ2-1; D may be TRBD1 or TRBD2 (5 bases each). Germline loops: CDR1 MNHEY, CDR2 SVGAGI. This CDR3 comprises 14 residues. V lost 0 bases, J lost 5 bases, and 8 bases lay in between. The chain's CDR3 is CASSYSRGNNEQFF. The DNA of the CDR3 is TGTGCCAGCAGTTACTCGAGGGGTAACAATGAGCAGTTCTTC.

The V gene is TRBV6-5, the J gene TRBJ2-7, with D perhaps TRBD1 or TRBD2 (7 bases each). The CDR3 length is 15 residues. V lost 7 bases to trimming and J lost 3 bases, with 19 bases between them. The germline V gene has CDR1 MNHEY and CDR2 SVGAGI. CDR3 coding DNA: TGTGCCAGCAAAAGCGGGACAGCGTCCGACTACGAGCAGTACTTC. It is translated as CASKSGTASDYEQYF.

In this sample, this clone turned up a few times. The DNA of the CDR3 is TGTGCCAGCTCCCAAGAAGCGGGGGGGAGCACAGATACGCAGTATTTT. Encoded protein: CASSQEAGGSTDTQYF. The V call is TRBV18, the J call TRBJ2-3, with 10 bases aligning to TRBD2. The CDR3 consists of 16 residues. The trim removed 6 bases at V and 0 bases at J, leaving 6 bases unmatched. Germline values: CDR1 KGHSH, CDR2 LQKENI.

This clone turned up a few times. The V call is TRBV18, the J call TRBJ1-5; perhaps TRBD1 as D (5 bases). Germline assignment: CDR1 KGHSH and CDR2 LQKENI. Deletions cut 0 bases from V and 7 bases from J, with 10 bases between. The CDR3 has 14 residues. The CDR3 nucleotides are TGTGCCAGCTCACCACCCAGGGTTGAGCAGCCCCAGCATTTT. Amino acids: CASSPPRVEQPQHF.

The sample holds many counts of this clone. CDR3 residues: CASSFDRGQETQYF. In DNA form, the CDR3 reads TGTGCCAGCAGCTTTGACAGGGGGCAAGAGACCCAGTACTTC. J is TRBJ2-5 and V is TRBV7-9, with 9 nucleotides matching TRBD1. Germline assignment: CDR1 SEHNR and CDR2 FQNEAQ (reference sequence). The V gene end was trimmed by 3 bases and the J gene end by 2 bases; junction bases not matched to a gene: 1. The CDR3 totals 14 residues.

This clone was seen more than once but under ten times. Distinct nucleotide sequences in the sample also encode this CDR3. The V call is TRBV5-6, the J call TRBJ2-5; maybe TRBD1 (6 bases). Germline loops: CDR1 SGHDT, CDR2 YYEEEE. The CDR3 contains 13 residues. With 4 bases removed from V and 5 bases from J, the gap between germline ends came to 12 bases. CDR3 amino acids: CASSVYRVETQYF. The CDR3 region has the DNA TGTGCCAGCAGCGTCTACAGGGTGGAGACCCAGTACTTC.

In this sample, this clone turned up a few times. This rearrangement joins TRBV25-1 to TRBJ1-1; possible D gene TRBD1, 5 bases. Trimming shortened V by 3 bases and J by 10 bases, and 18 bases separated the two germline ends. Germline CDR1 and CDR2: MGHDK and SYGVNS. This CDR3 is built from 14 residues. This chain's CDR3 is CASSDSVSGIGAFF. The CDR3, as DNA: TGTGCCAGCAGTGATTCGGTGTCAGGGATCGGAGCTTTCTTT.

The J gene is TRBJ1-5, the V gene TRBV30, with TRBD1 as a possible D gene (5 bases). The germline CDR1 and CDR2 sequences are GTSNPN and SVGIG (reference sequence). V was cut by 5 bases and J by 5 bases, with 16 bases left in between. The CDR3 sequence is 14 residues long. CDR3 sequence reads: CAWGGGNLDQPQHF. CDR3 bases: TGTGCCTGGGGGGGAGGGAACCTTGATCAGCCCCAGCATTTT.

This clone was counted many times. The chain uses TRBV28 and TRBJ2-5; D is unclear. Germline loops: CDR1 MDHEN, CDR2 SYDVKM. The CDR3 runs to 17 residues. Trimming took 3 bases from V and 0 from J, leaving 17 bases between them. This CDR3 reads CASSFERNLAYQETQYF. DNA for the CDR3: TGTGCCAGCAGTTTTGAACGGAATCTCGCATACCAAGAGACCCAGTACTTC. Supplemented by reference TRBV28 and TRBJ2-5, the full variable domain reads DVKVTQSSRYLVKRTGEKVFLECVQDMDHENMFWYRQDPGLGLRLIYFSYDVKMKEKGDIPEGYSVSREKKERFSLILESASTNQTSMYLCASSFERNLAYQETQYFGPGTRLLVL.